Listed below are T cell receptor beta chains from one sample, sequenced in a study of blood T cell repertoires in COVID-19. The protocol was immunoSEQ multiplex PCR, while the TCRdb copy is restricted to in-frame clones and leaves out a portion. The data contain approximately 150,000 clones, 83% of them singletons. The sequenced sample consisted of peripheral blood. These receptors came from a woman of 80 years or more with acute or convalescent COVID-19. Both conserved end residues are part of each CDR3. The D gene is left open where the match is weak. Size values are once, few and many counts, or a class for expanded clones, and some rows have none.

d_gene | j_gene | abundance | len | v_gene | CDR3nt | CDR3aa
. | TRBJ2-6 | . | 16 | TRBV28 | TGTGCCAGCAGTCAGGGGGGAGGCTCTGGGGCCAACGTCCTGACTTTC | CASSQGGGSGANVLTF
. | TRBJ1-1 | . | 14 | TRBV12-1 | TGTGCCAGCAGCCTCCTTGGGGGGTACACTGAAGCTTTCTTT | CASSLLGGYTEAFF
TRBD1 | TRBJ2-4 | . | 18 | TRBV3-1/TRBV3-2 | TGTGCCAGCAGCCAAGAAGTATTGGGGGACAGGCCAAAAAACATTCAGTACTTC | CASSQEVLGDRPKNIQYF
TRBD2 | TRBJ2-3 | . | 15 | TRBV19 | TGTGCCAGTAGTATGGGACTAGGGGCCACAGATACGCAGTATTTT | CASSMGLGATDTQYF
. | TRBJ2-1 | . | 13 | TRBV5-6 | TGTGCCAGCAGCCGCAAAAGGGGGTTTGAGCAGTTCTTC | CASSRKRGFEQFF
. | TRBJ1-1 | . | 13 | TRBV24-1 | TGTGCCACCAGTGATACAAAGAACACTGAAGCTTTCTTT | CATSDTKNTEAFF
TRBD2 | TRBJ2-3 | few | 17 | TRBV7-2 | TGTGCCAGCAGCCAGGGGGTAGCGGGGGGCTCCAGGGATACGCAGTATTTT | CASSQGVAGGSRDTQYF
. | TRBJ2-1 | . | 12 | TRBV5-6 | TGTGCCAGCAGCTTGGCAGGCAATGAGCAGTTCTTC | CASSLAGNEQFF
. | TRBJ1-5 | . | 12 | TRBV27 | TGTGCCAGCAGTTCGGGTTATCAGCCCCAGCATTTT | CASSSGYQPQHF
. | TRBJ2-7 | once | 11 | TRBV6-5 | TGTGCCAGCAGCACCGGGTTTGCGCAGTACTTC | CASSTGFAQYF
. | TRBJ2-3 | . | 14 | TRBV5-1 | TGCGCCAGCAGCTTGGCTAACCGTGAGGATACGCAGTATTTT | CASSLANREDTQYF
. | TRBJ1-3 | . | 15 | TRBV7-2 | TGTGCCAGCAGCTTAGCGGGGGGTTCTGGAAACACCATATATTTT | CASSLAGGSGNTIYF
. | TRBJ2-1 | once | 15 | TRBV24-1 | TGTGCCACCAGTGATTCCCGGAGTCACTACAATGAGCAGTTCTTC | CATSDSRSHYNEQFF
. | TRBJ1-3 | once | 14 | TRBV11-2 | TGTGCCAGCAGCACAGGGACCGACGGAAACACCATATATTTT | CASSTGTDGNTIYF
TRBD2 | TRBJ2-4 | . | 15 | TRBV6-5 | TGTGCCAGCAGTTGGACTAGTCTAGCCAAAAACATTCAGTACTTC | CASSWTSLAKNIQYF
. | TRBJ1-2 | . | 14 | TRBV6-5 | TGTGCCAGCAGTTACTCCCAAAGGGGATGGGGCTACACCTTC | CASSYSQRGWGYTF
TRBD1 | TRBJ1-1 | . | 14 | TRBV5-1 | TGCGCCAGCAGCCTGGACAGGGGAGTCGCTGAAGCTTTCTTT | CASSLDRGVAEAFF
. | TRBJ2-3 | . | 15 | TRBV3-1/TRBV3-2 | TGTGCCAGCAGCTCCTATGACGGGGGCACAGATACGCAGTATTTT | CASSSYDGGTDTQYF
. | TRBJ1-3 | . | 15 | TRBV28 | TGTGCCACCCGTGCCCGGACAGAAACAGGAAACACCATATATTTT | CATRARTETGNTIYF
. | TRBJ1-5 | . | 18 | TRBV6-2/TRBV6-3 | TGTGCCAGCAGTTACACTGGCCGGGACCCACTAGCCAATCAGCCCCAGCATTTT | CASSYTGRDPLANQPQHF
. | TRBJ1-2 | . | 15 | TRBV7-2 | TGTGCCAGCAGCTTAGACACCTCGGGGATCTATGGCTACACCTTC | CASSLDTSGIYGYTF
TRBD1 | TRBJ2-2 | . | 15 | TRBV5-8 | TGTGCCAGCAGGCCGAGGGACAGAAACACCGGGGAGCTGTTTTTT | CASRPRDRNTGELFF
. | TRBJ2-5 | . | 15 | TRBV11-1 | TGTGCCAGCAGCGGGCACCTCACAGGGTGGGAGACCCAGTACTTC | CASSGHLTGWETQYF
TRBD1 | TRBJ1-2 | . | 16 | TRBV27 | TGTGCCAGCAGCTCCCACAGGGCAGGGGGTAACTATGGCTACACCTTC | CASSSHRAGGNYGYTF
. | TRBJ2-5 | . | 16 | TRBV11-2 | TGTGCCAGCAGCTTAGAGAGGGGGTACCCCCAAGAGACCCAGTACTTC | CASSLERGYPQETQYF
. | TRBJ1-2 | . | 16 | TRBV4-3 | TGCGCCAGCAGCCAAGATCAACAGGCTGCTAACTATGGCTACACCTTC | CASSQDQQAANYGYTF
. | TRBJ1-5 | . | 14 | TRBV11-2 | TGTGCCAGCAGCTTAGTGGGCTGGGGCCAGCCCCAGCATTTT | CASSLVGWGQPQHF
TRBD1 | TRBJ2-7 | . | 13 | TRBV6-6 | TGTGCCAGCATTAGGACAGGGGATGGCGAGCAGTACTTC | CASIRTGDGEQYF
TRBD2 | TRBJ2-1 | . | 16 | TRBV28 | TGTGCCAGCAGTTTCAGGGCTCGGGGGGGCTGGAATGAGCAGTTCTTC | CASSFRARGGWNEQFF
TRBD2 | TRBJ2-5 | . | 16 | TRBV10-3 | TGTGCCATCAGTGAGGACGTAGCGGGAGGGGGGGAGACCCAGTACTTC | CAISEDVAGGGETQYF
TRBD2 | TRBJ2-3 | . | 18 | TRBV9 | TGTGCCAGCAGCGTCGACCCGCGAACCAGCGGGGGTACAGATACGCAGTATTTT | CASSVDPRTSGGTDTQYF
. | TRBJ1-1 | . | 13 | TRBV6-6 | TGTGCCAGCAGCCCACAGGAGAGCCGTGAAGCTTTCTTT | CASSPQESREAFF
TRBD2 | TRBJ2-3 | . | 15 | TRBV7-8 | TGTGCCAGCAGTTTCGGACTAGCGGGTCCAGATACGCAGTATTTT | CASSFGLAGPDTQYF
TRBD2 | TRBJ2-2 | . | 18 | TRBV20-1 | TGCAGTGCTAGTCCGGGACTAGCGGGGGCCGCGAACACCGGGGAGCTGTTTTTT | CSASPGLAGAANTGELFF
TRBD2 | TRBJ2-3 | . | 15 | TRBV10-3 | TGTGCCATCAGTGAGTCAAGCGGGAGTACAGATACGCAGTATTTT | CAISESSGSTDTQYF
TRBD2 | TRBJ2-2 | . | 17 | TRBV9 | TGTGCCAGCAGCAGTCCTAGGGGCGGGAGTAACACCGGGGAGCTGTTTTTT | CASSSPRGGSNTGELFF
TRBD1 | TRBJ1-3 | . | 15 | TRBV18 | TGTGCCAGCTCAGACCAGGGGGACTCTGGAAACACCATATATTTT | CASSDQGDSGNTIYF
. | TRBJ1-1 | . | 11 | TRBV25-1 | TGTGCCAGCGGCAGGGCCACTGAAGCTTTCTTT | CASGRATEAFF
TRBD2 | TRBJ2-1 | few | 17 | TRBV25-1 | TGTGCCAGCACAGTTCGTGCGGGACTAGCGGGAGACAATGAGCAGTTCTTC | CASTVRAGLAGDNEQFF
. | TRBJ1-3 | . | 13 | TRBV7-9 | TGTGCCAGCAGCTCCCTATCTGGAAACACCATATATTTT | CASSSLSGNTIYF
TRBD2 | TRBJ2-2 | . | 17 | TRBV19 | TGTGCCAGTAGTCGCCGGACTAGCGGGGTTAACACCGGGGAGCTGTTTTTT | CASSRRTSGVNTGELFF
TRBD1 | TRBJ1-1 | . | 13 | TRBV10-3 | TGTGCCATCAGCAGACAGGGGAGGACTGAAGCTTTCTTT | CAISRQGRTEAFF
TRBD1 | TRBJ1-5 | . | 13 | TRBV19 | TGTGCCACCCGGGACAGAACTGGGCAGCCCCAGCATTTT | CATRDRTGQPQHF
TRBD1 | TRBJ1-4 | . | 19 | TRBV19 | TGTGCCAGTAGTGGGGCGGGACAGGGGGCGAAGTGGATGAATGAAAAACTGTTTTTT | CASSGAGQGAKWMNEKLFF
TRBD1 | TRBJ1-2 | . | 18 | TRBV15 | TGTGCCACCAGCAGAGAGGGAACGGGACAGGCGCCGTTCTATGGCTACACCTTC | CATSREGTGQAPFYGYTF
TRBD1 | TRBJ1-2 | . | 14 | TRBV28 | TGTGCCAGCAGCACAGGGGGGTCGAACTATGGCTACACCTTC | CASSTGGSNYGYTF
TRBD2 | TRBJ2-6 | . | 16 | TRBV5-1 | TGCGCCAGCAGCTCCGGCGGGAGTGCTGGGGCCAACGTCCTGACTTTC | CASSSGGSAGANVLTF
TRBD1 | TRBJ2-5 | once | 15 | TRBV5-1 | TGCGCCAGCAGCTTGAACAGGGGGCACCAAGAGACCCAGTACTTC | CASSLNRGHQETQYF
. | TRBJ1-1 | . | 16 | TRBV10-3 | TGTGCCATCAGTGATAATGCGGTGGCGTCGAACACTGAAGCTTTCTTT | CAISDNAVASNTEAFF
TRBD1 | TRBJ1-1 | . | 14 | TRBV3-1/TRBV3-2 | TGTGCCAGCAGCCGCGGGACAGGGTGGGCTGAAGCTTTCTTT | CASSRGTGWAEAFF